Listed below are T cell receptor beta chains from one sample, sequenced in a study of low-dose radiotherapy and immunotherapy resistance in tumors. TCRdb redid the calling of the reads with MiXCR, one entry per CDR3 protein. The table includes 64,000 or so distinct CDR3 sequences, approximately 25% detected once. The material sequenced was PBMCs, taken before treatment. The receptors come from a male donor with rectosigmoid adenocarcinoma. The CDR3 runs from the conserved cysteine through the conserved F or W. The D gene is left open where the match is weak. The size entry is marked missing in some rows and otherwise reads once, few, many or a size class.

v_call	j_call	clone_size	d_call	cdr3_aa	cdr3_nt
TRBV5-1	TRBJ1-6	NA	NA	CASSNGGSGGFGSPLHF	TGCGCCAGCAGCAATGGAGGCAGTGGGGGCTTTGGTTCACCCCTCCACTTT
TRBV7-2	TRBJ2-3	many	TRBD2	CASSPRLGSGGLTSTDTQYF	TGTGCCAGCAGCCCCCGCTTAGGTAGCGGGGGGCTTACTAGCACAGATACGCAGTATTTT
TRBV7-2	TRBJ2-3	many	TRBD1	CASSRDRGLETQYF	TGTGCCAGCAGCCGGGACAGGGGTTTAGAGACGCAGTATTTT
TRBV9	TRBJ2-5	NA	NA	CASSASPERGETQYF	TGTGCCAGCAGCGCTTCCCCGGAAAGGGGAGAGACCCAGTACTTC
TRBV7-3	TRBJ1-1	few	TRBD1	CASSPWGTGGLSTEAFF	TGTGCCAGCAGCCCCTGGGGGACAGGGGGCCTCAGCACTGAAGCTTTCTTT
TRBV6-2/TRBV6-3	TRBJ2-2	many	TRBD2	CASTSLLAFNTGELFF	TGTGCCAGCACTTCGCTACTAGCGTTTAACACCGGGGAGCTGTTTTTT
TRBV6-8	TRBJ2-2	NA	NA	CASNPRDSNTGELFF	TGTGCCAGCAATCCTCGGGACTCGAACACCGGGGAGCTGTTTTTT
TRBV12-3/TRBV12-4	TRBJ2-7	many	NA	CASSLANTGFVEQYF	TGTGCCAGCAGTTTAGCGAACACAGGATTCGTCGAGCAGTACTTC
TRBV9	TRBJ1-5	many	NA	CASSVGRGNQPQHF	TGTGCCAGCAGCGTAGGAAGGGGGAATCAGCCCCAGCATTTT
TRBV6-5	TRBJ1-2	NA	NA	CASSEIVGVHGYTF	TGTGCCAGCAGTGAAATTGTAGGAGTCCATGGCTACACCTTC
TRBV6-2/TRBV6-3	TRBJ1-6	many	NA	CATSLGPINSPLHF	TGTGCCACCTCCCTAGGACCGATAAATTCACCCCTCCACTTT
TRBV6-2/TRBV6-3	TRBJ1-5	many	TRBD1	CASSYGTGGVQPQHF	TGTGCCAGCAGTTACGGGACAGGGGGCGTTCAGCCCCAGCATTTT
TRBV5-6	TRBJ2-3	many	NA	CASSLGRGGYTDTQYF	TGTGCCAGCAGCTTGGGCCGCGGCGGATACACAGATACGCAGTATTTT
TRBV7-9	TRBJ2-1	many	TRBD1	CASSLGQGAAYNEQFF	TGTGCCAGCAGCTTGGGACAGGGGGCGGCCTACAATGAGCAGTTCTTC
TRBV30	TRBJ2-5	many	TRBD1	CAWSGDRGRGETQYF	TGTGCCTGGAGTGGGGACAGGGGGCGCGGGGAGACCCAGTACTTC
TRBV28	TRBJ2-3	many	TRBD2	CASSFPSGGARVTDTQYF	TGTGCCAGCAGTTTCCCCAGCGGGGGGGCCAGGGTAACAGATACGCAGTATTTT
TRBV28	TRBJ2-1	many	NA	CASSLGRDIIGEQFF	TGTGCCAGCAGTTTGGGACGGGATATCATTGGTGAGCAGTTCTTC
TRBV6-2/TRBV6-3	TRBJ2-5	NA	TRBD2	CASSSGVAAQYF	TGTGCCAGCAGCAGCGGGGTAGCGGCCCAGTACTTC
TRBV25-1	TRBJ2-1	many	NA	CATLRRGAGENEQFF	TGTGCCACCCTAAGGAGGGGGGCGGGGGAGAATGAGCAGTTCTTC
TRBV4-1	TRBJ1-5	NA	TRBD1	CASTLDRGGNQPQHF	TGTGCCAGCACCCTGGACAGGGGAGGCAATCAGCCCCAGCATTTT
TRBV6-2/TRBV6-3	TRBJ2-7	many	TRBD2	CASSSSTSGIPYEQYF	TGTGCCAGCAGTTCATCGACTAGCGGAATCCCCTACGAGCAGTACTTC
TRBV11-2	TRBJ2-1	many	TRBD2	CASSLLAATYNNEQFF	TGTGCCAGCAGCTTACTAGCGGCTACATATAACAATGAGCAGTTCTTC
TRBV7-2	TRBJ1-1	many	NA	CASSLARLTGRKSTEAFF	TGTGCCAGCAGCTTAGCTCGTCTCACGGGACGGAAGTCGACGGAAGCTTTCTTT
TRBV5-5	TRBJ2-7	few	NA	CASSLDQGPRQYF	TGTGCCAGCAGCTTGGATCAGGGGCCCAGGCAGTACTTC
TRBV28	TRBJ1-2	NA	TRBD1	CASSPSPRTGDGYTF	TGTGCCAGCAGCCCCTCCCCCAGGACAGGGGATGGCTACACCTTC
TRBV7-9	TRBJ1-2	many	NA	CASSLEGANYGYTF	TGTGCCAGCAGCTTAGAGGGGGCTAACTATGGCTACACCTTC
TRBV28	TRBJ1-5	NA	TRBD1	CASRDGQGGEPQHF	TGTGCCAGCAGGGATGGACAGGGTGGAGAGCCCCAGCATTTT
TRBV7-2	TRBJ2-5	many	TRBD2	CASSVLGREGETQYF	TGTGCCAGCAGCGTCCTGGGGCGGGAGGGAGAGACCCAGTACTTC
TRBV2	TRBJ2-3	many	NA	CASSANSGPTDTQYF	TGTGCCAGCAGTGCGAACAGCGGCCCCACAGATACGCAGTATTTT
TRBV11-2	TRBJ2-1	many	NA	CASSPGVNTYNEQFF	TGTGCCAGCAGCCCCGGGGTCAATACCTACAATGAGCAGTTCTTC
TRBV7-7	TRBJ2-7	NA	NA	CASSLAAGEAYEQYF	TGTGCCAGCAGCTTAGCGGCAGGGGAGGCCTACGAGCAGTACTTC
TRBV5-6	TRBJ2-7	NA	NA	CASSLVGRRRYEQYF	TGTGCCAGCAGCTTGGTCGGCAGGCGTCGGTACGAGCAGTACTTC
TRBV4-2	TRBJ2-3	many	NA	CASSQDMGFGQYF	TGTGCCAGCAGCCAAGACATGGGTTTTGGGCAGTATTTT
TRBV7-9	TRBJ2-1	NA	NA	CASSVTEKSDEQFF	TGTGCCAGCAGCGTCACAGAAAAAAGCGATGAGCAGTTCTTC
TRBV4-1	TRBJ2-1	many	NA	CASSQEDGYNEQFF	TGCGCCAGCAGCCAAGAGGACGGTTACAATGAGCAGTTCTTC
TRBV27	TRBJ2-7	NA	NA	CASSRSGERTYEQYF	TGTGCCAGCAGTAGGAGTGGGGAGCGGACCTACGAGCAGTACTTC
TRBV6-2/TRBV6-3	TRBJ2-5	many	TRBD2	CASSGLAGGPQETQYF	TGTGCCAGCAGCGGACTAGCGGGGGGCCCACAAGAGACCCAGTACTTC
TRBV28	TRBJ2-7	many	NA	CASSLGRVYEQYF	TGTGCCAGCAGTTTAGGTCGGGTTTACGAGCAGTACTTC
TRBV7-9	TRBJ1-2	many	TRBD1	CASSLQGAHGYTF	TGTGCCAGCAGCTTACAGGGGGCCCATGGCTACACCTTC
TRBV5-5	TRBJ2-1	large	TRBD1	CASSWPGQGTDEQFF	TGTGCCAGCAGCTGGCCGGGACAGGGTACCGATGAGCAGTTCTTC
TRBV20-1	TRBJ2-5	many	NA	CSTSLALKRQETQYF	TGCAGTACCTCACTAGCCCTCAAGAGGCAAGAGACCCAGTACTTC
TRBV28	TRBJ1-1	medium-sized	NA	CASSLRRANTEAFF	TGTGCCAGCAGTTTACGGCGGGCGAACACTGAAGCTTTCTTT
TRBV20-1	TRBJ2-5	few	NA	CSARDQQGQETQYF	TGCAGTGCTAGAGATCAGCAAGGCCAAGAGACCCAGTACTTC
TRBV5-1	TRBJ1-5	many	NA	CASTGTPDPNQPQHF	TGCGCCAGCACAGGGACGCCTGATCCCAATCAGCCCCAGCATTTT
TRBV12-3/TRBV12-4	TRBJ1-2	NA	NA	CASSSSRQRGGYTF	TGTGCCAGCAGTTCCAGTAGACAGCGAGGAGGCTACACCTTC
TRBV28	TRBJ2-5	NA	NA	CASSAHNRQETQYF	TGTGCCAGCAGTGCACACAATAGGCAAGAGACCCAGTACTTC
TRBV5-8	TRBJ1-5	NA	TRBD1	CASILNRDAHQGGNQPQHF	TGTGCCAGCATCTTAAACCGGGACGCCCACCAGGGGGGCAATCAGCCCCAGCATTTT
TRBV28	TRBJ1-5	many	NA	CASSLVLGSNQPQHF	TGTGCCAGCAGTTTAGTATTGGGAAGCAATCAGCCCCAGCATTTT
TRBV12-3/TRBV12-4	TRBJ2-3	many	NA	CASSKGDTQYF	TGTGCCAGCAGTAAGGGAGATACGCAGTATTTT